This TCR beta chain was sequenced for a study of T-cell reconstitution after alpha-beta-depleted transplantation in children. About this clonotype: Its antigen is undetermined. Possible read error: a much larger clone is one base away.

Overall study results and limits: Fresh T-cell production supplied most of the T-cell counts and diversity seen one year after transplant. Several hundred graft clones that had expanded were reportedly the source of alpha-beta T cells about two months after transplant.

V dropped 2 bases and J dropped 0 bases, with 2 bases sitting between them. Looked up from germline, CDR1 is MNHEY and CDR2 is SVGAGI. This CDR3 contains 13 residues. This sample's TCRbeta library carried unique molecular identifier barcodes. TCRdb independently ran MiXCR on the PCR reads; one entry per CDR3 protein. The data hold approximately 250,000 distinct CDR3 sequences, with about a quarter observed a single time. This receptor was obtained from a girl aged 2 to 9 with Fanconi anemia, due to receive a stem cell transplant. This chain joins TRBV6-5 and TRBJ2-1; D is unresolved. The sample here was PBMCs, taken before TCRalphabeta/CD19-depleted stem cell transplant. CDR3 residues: CASSYNSYNEQFF. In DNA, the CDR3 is TGTGCCAGCAGTTACAACTCCTACAATGAGCAGTTCTTC.